This T cell receptor (beta chain) comes out of a study of control samples from healthy donors and cancer patients. Germline-derived CDR1 and CDR2 are LGHNA and YNFKEQ. This CDR3 region has 17 residues. The germline V and J ends were trimmed by 0 bases and 1 base, with 14 bases remaining between them. Sequencing was performed with immunoSEQ multiplex PCR; in TCRdb, only in-frame clones are kept and a portion is missing. The sample contains over 45,000 clones, approximately 92% of which appear only once. This chain uses TRBV4-2 with TRBJ2-3; perhaps TRBD1 as D (6 bases). The receptor was isolated from a man aged 25-45 years with colorectal cancer. The sequenced sample was PBMCs. CDR3 residues: CASSQDAPPGGTDTQYF. The CDR3 DNA follows: TGTGCCAGCAGCCAAGATGCACCCCCAGGGGGCACAGATACGCAGTATTTT.